The 22 T cell receptor beta chains given below trace back to one sample, sequenced in a study. TCRdb independently ran MiXCR on the RT-PCR reads; one entry per CDR3 protein. The table has fewer than 800,000 distinct CDR3 sequences, 14% seen once; the top ten hold roughly 3.9%. The sequencing input was memory CD4+ T cells from blood. Receptors originate from a female donor in good health, serving as a healthy control.

This clonotype was seen at least ten times. The V call is TRBV29-1, the J call TRBJ1-3, with a weak D call TRBD1 (5 bases). From germline, CDR1 is SQVTM and CDR2 ANQGSEA. The ends were cut back, 4 bases at V and 2 bases at J, with 9 bases in the middle. This CDR3 spans 13 amino acids. The CDR3 DNA sequence: TGCAGCGTTGGGGACGGTACTGGAAACACCATATATTTT. This sequence encodes CSVGDGTGNTIYF.

This clonotype was observed a few times. The gene calls are TRBV25-1 and TRBJ2-3; the D gene is possibly TRBD2 (5 bases). The length of the CDR3 is 14 residues. Per germline, CDR1 MGHDK and CDR2 SYGVNS. CDR3 region: CAIGSGSSGDTQYF. The CDR3 DNA is TGTGCGATAGGAAGCGGTTCGTCAGGAGATACGCAGTATTTT.

This sequence joins TRBV20-1 and TRBJ1-3, with D tentatively TRBD1 (6 bases). The CDR3 runs 13 residues. Trimming left V 3 bases short and J 8 bases short, with 14 bases between. Per germline, CDR1 DFQATT and CDR2 SNEGSKA (reference sequence). The CDR3 here is CSASSPGADTIYF. As DNA, the CDR3 is TGCAGTGCTAGTTCCCCAGGGGCGGACACCATATATTTT.

This clonotype was seen a handful of times. The chain employs TRBV6-6 and TRBJ2-7; TRBD2 agrees at 10 bases. V gave up 7 bases and J gave up 4 bases; unmatched junction bases: 10. Looked up from germline, CDR1 is MNHNY and CDR2 is SVGAGI (reference sequence). There are 15 residues in the CDR3. CDR3 in amino acids: CASTVLAGGIYEQYF. CDR3 nucleotide sequence: TGTGCCAGCACCGTATTAGCGGGGGGCATATACGAGCAGTACTTC.

The sample holds a few counts of this clonotype. The J gene is TRBJ2-5, the V gene TRBV2; D might be TRBD2 (5 bases). The V end was cut by 2 bases, the J end by 4 bases, with 8 bases between. In germline, CDR1 is SNHLY, CDR2 FYNNEI. The CDR3 is 13 residues long. CDR3 DNA: TGTGCCAGCAGTGAAAGCGGAAGAGAGACCCAGTACTTC. This translates into CASSESGRETQYF.

The chain combines TRBV18 with TRBJ1-1; 7 nucleotides agree with TRBD1. The CDR3 covers 15 residues. Trimming at V came to 2 bases and at J to 3 bases, leaving 6 bases not matched to a gene. Germline assignment: CDR1 KGHSH and CDR2 LQKENI. CDR3 sequence reads: CASSPYRTGYTEAFF. The DNA for the CDR3 is TGTGCCAGCTCACCATATAGGACAGGCTACACTGAAGCTTTCTTT.

CDR3 sequence (DNA): TGTGCCAGCAGCCCGGGACAGCCTAATGAAAAACTGTTTTTT. This translates into CASSPGQPNEKLFF. The genes are TRBV4-2 and TRBJ1-4; TRBD1 aligns across 7 bases. The CDR3 length is 14 residues. J lost 3 bases, V lost 4 bases, and 2 bases had no gene match. CDR1 is LGHNA, CDR2 YNFKEQ, per germline.

There are a few counts of this clonotype. The gene calls are TRBV20-1 and TRBJ2-1; a possible D gene is TRBD2 (6 bases). V lost 2 bases, J lost 6 bases, and 14 bases lay in between. This CDR3 spans 14 amino acids. Germline values: CDR1 DFQATT, CDR2 SNEGSKA (reference sequence). CDR3 amino acids: CSARSLATPNEQFF. The CDR3 bases are TGCAGTGCTAGATCTCTAGCGACCCCCAATGAGCAGTTCTTC.

There are a few counts of this clonotype. The chain joins TRBV6-2 or TRBV6-3 to TRBJ1-5; D gene uncertain. Germline CDR1 reads MNHEY; CDR2 reads SVGEGT. V lost 4 bases to trimming and J lost 4 bases, with 8 bases between them. The CDR3 is made up of 13 amino acids. This CDR3 reads CASSSWQNQPQHF. The CDR3 nucleotides read TGTGCCAGCAGTTCATGGCAGAATCAGCCCCAGCATTTT.

J is TRBJ2-5 and V is TRBV20-1; 7 bases are shared with TRBD1. The V segment lost 1 base and the J segment 5 bases; nucleotides outside the gene matches: 13. The CDR3 runs 16 residues. CDR1 DFQATT and CDR2 SNEGSKA come from the germline V gene (reference sequence). The CDR3 reads CSARAPGPTGVETQYF. Here the CDR3 DNA reads TGCAGTGCTAGAGCCCCCGGACCAACAGGGGTGGAGACCCAGTACTTC.

This clonotype was seen ten or more times. The J gene is TRBJ2-1, the V gene TRBV5-1, with D tentatively TRBD1 (6 bases). Germline V gene sequence: CDR1 SGHRS, CDR2 YFSETQ. V was shortened by 5 bases and J by 6 bases, with 18 bases between the two germline ends. CDR3 length equals 15 residues. DNA of the CDR3: TGCGCCAGCAGGCTGGAAGTCCTAGGGGGCAATGAGCAGTTCTTC. This sequence encodes CASRLEVLGGNEQFF.

V usage is TRBV5-1 and J usage is TRBJ2-2; 11 nucleotides line up with TRBD2. The CDR3 contains 16 residues. The V segment lost 0 bases and the J segment 5 bases; nucleotides outside the gene matches: 3. Per germline, CDR1 SGHRS and CDR2 YFSETQ. This CDR3 is CASSLGGLAETGELFF. The CDR3, as DNA: TGCGCCAGCAGCTTGGGGGGACTAGCGGAAACCGGGGAGCTGTTTTTT.

The table lists this clonotype with a few counts. This chain joins TRBV5-5 and TRBJ1-2; D possibly corresponds to TRBD1 (5 bases). The CDR3 loop spans 16 amino acids. Trimming pared 2 bases from V and 3 bases from J, leaving 17 bases between. The germline V gene encodes CDR1 SGHKS and CDR2 YYEKEE (reference sequence). CDR3 bases: TGTGCCAGCAGCTTCCAACCGGGACTAAGTGACTATGGCTACACCTTC. Translated, it gives CASSFQPGLSDYGYTF.

This chain connects TRBV15 to TRBJ1-2; maybe TRBD1 (5 bases). Germline CDR1 is LNHNV and CDR2 is YYDKDF (reference sequence). This CDR3 is built from 14 residues. Between the trimmed V and J ends, which lost 6 bases and 4 bases, there was a span of 15 bases. In DNA, the CDR3 is TGTGCCACCAGTCCCGCGGGGGAGATCTATGGCTACACCTTC. Its protein product is CATSPAGEIYGYTF.

This clonotype has a handful of counts. The chain recombines TRBV20-1 with TRBJ1-5; 8 positions match TRBD1. J was trimmed by 6 bases and V by 7 bases; bases with no gene match: 8. Germline V gene data show CDR1 as DFQATT and CDR2 as SNEGSKA (reference sequence). The CDR3 length is 13 residues. CDR3 sequence reads: CSVRQGAGQPQHF. The CDR3 nucleotides are TGCAGTGTCAGGCAGGGGGCTGGTCAGCCCCAGCATTTT.

In its sample, this clonotype was seen a few times. The chain carries TRBV7-2 and TRBJ1-1, with D perhaps TRBD1 (6 bases). The CDR3 runs 13 residues. Germline V gives CDR1 SGHTA, CDR2 FQGNSA. Between the trimmed V and J ends, which lost 0 bases and 6 bases, there was a span of 8 bases. DNA of the CDR3: TGTGCCAGCAGCTTAGCCAGGGGTGCTGAAGCTTTCTTT. It is translated as CASSLARGAEAFF.

This clonotype has only a few counts. V and J are TRBV12-3 or TRBV12-4 and TRBJ2-1, with a weak D call TRBD2 (6 bases). CDR3 length: 12 residues. V lost 5 bases, J lost 9 bases, and 11 bases lay in between. CDR3 bases: TGTGCCAGCAGTGGGGGAGGCGTTGAGCAGTTCTTC. Its protein is CASSGGGVEQFF.

Details on this clonotype: The junction does not match germline at one end; this may be a read error. The chain is built from TRBV20-1 and TRBJ2-7; D perhaps matches TRBD2 (7 bases). The germline V gene encodes CDR1 DFQATT and CDR2 SNEGSKA (reference sequence). The CDR3 consists of 12 residues. The CDR3 DNA sequence: TGCAGTGCTAGAGAAGGGGGGGAGACAACGCACTTC. As protein: CSAREGGETTHF.

In regard to this clonotype: With a much larger clone just one base away, this may be a read error. V is TRBV20-1 and J is TRBJ2-5; 8 bases line up with TRBD1. CDR3 length equals 13 residues. CDR1 DFQATT and CDR2 SNEGSKA come from the germline V gene (reference sequence). This CDR3 is CSARTGNQETLYF. CDR3 bases: TGCAGTGCCCGGACAGGGAACCAAGAGACCCTGTACTTC.

This clonotype was seen a few times. The chain joins TRBV12-3 or TRBV12-4 to TRBJ2-2; D may correspond to TRBD1 or TRBD2 (6 bases each). The V end was cut by 7 bases, the J end by 5 bases, with 20 bases between. The CDR3 runs to 16 residues. The CDR3: CASKLRPGAGTGELFF. The CDR3 region has the DNA TGTGCCAGCAAATTGAGGCCGGGGGCAGGAACCGGGGAGCTGTTTTTT.

The chain recombines TRBV18 with TRBJ2-3; D gene uncertain. Germline CDR1 reads KGHSH; CDR2 reads LQKENI. CDR3 size: 14 residues. V shed 2 bases and J shed 2 bases, with 8 bases lying between them. The CDR3 spells CASSPIQPTDTQYF. In nucleotides, the CDR3 is TGTGCCAGCTCACCAATTCAGCCCACAGATACGCAGTATTTT.

The gene calls are TRBV5-5 and TRBJ1-5; D gene unclear. V was pared by 1 base and J by 1 base, with 12 bases between. Germline V gene lookup returns CDR1 SGHKS and CDR2 YYEKEE (reference sequence). The CDR3 has 16 amino acids. This CDR3 is CASSLRAVSSNQPQHF. The CDR3 nucleotides are TGTGCCAGCAGCTTGAGGGCAGTCTCGAGCAATCAGCCCCAGCATTTT.